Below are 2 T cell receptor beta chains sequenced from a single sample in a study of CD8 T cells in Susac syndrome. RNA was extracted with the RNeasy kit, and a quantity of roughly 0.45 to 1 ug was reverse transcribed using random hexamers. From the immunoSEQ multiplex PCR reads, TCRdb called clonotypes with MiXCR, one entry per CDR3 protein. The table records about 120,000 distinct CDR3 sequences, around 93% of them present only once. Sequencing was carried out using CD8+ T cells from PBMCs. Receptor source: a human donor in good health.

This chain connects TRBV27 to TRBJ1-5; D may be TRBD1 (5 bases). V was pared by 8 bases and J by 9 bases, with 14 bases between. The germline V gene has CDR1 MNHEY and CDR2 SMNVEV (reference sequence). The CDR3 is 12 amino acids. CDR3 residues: CASWDSGGPQHF. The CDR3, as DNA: TGTGCCAGCTGGGACTCGGGGGGGCCCCAGCATTTT.

The CDR3 spells CSARSPGTGWDQPQHF. The CDR3, as DNA: TGCAGTGCGAGGTCCCCAGGGACAGGGTGGGATCAGCCCCAGCATTTT. The chain links TRBV20-1 to TRBJ1-5; 9 bases are a match to TRBD1. With 6 bases clipped from V and 5 bases from J, the junction kept 14 bases outside the gene matches. The CDR3 runs to 16 residues. The germline gives CDR1 DFQATT, CDR2 SNEGSKA (reference sequence).